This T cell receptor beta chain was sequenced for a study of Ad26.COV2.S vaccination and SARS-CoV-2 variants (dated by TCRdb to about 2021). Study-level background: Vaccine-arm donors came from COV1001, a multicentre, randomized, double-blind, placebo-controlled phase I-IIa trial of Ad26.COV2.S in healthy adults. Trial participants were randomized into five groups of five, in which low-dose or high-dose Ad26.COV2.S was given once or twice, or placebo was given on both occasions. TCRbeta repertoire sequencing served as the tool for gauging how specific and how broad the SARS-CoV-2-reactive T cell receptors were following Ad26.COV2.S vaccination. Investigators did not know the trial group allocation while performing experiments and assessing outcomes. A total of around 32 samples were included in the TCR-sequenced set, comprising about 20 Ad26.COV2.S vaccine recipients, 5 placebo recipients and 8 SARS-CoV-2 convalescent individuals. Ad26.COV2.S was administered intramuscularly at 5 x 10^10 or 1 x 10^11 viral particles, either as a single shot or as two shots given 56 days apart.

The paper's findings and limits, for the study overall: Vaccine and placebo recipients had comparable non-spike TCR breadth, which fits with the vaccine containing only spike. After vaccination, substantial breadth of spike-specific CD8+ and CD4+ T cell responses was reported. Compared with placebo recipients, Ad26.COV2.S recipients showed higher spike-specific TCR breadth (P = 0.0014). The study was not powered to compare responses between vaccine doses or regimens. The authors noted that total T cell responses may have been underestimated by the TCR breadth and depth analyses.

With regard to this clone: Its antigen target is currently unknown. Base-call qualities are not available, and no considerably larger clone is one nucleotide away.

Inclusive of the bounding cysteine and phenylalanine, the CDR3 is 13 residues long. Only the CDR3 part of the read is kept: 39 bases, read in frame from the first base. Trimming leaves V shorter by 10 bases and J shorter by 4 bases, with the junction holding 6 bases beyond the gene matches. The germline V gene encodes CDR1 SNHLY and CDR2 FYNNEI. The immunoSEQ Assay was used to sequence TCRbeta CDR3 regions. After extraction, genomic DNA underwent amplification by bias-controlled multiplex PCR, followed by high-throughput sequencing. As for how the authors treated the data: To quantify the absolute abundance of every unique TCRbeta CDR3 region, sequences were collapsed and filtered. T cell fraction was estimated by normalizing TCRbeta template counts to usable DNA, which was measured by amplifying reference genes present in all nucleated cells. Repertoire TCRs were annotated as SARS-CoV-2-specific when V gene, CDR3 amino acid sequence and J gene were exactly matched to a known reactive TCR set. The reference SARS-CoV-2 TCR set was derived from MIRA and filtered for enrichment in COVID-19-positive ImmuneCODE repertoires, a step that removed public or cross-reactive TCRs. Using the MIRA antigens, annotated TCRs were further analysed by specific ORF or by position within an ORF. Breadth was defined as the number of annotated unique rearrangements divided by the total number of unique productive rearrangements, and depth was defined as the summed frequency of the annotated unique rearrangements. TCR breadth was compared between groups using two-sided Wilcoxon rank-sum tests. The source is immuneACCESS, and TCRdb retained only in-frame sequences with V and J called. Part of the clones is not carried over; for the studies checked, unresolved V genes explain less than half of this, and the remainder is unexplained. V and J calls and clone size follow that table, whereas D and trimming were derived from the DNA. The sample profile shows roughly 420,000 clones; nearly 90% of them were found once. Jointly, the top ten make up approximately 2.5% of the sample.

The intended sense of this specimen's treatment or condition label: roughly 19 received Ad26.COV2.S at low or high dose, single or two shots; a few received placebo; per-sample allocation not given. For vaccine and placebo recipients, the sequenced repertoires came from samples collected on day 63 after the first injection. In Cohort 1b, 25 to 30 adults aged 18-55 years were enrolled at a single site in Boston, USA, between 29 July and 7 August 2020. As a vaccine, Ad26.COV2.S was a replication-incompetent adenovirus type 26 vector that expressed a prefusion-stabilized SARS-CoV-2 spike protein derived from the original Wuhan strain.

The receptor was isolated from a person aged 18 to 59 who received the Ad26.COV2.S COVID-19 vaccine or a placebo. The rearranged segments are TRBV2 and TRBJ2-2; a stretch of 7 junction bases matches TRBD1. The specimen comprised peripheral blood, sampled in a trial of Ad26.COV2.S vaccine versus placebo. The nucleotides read TGTGCCAACCTACAGGGGACCACCGGGGAGCTGTTTTTT. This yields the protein CANLQGTTGELFF.